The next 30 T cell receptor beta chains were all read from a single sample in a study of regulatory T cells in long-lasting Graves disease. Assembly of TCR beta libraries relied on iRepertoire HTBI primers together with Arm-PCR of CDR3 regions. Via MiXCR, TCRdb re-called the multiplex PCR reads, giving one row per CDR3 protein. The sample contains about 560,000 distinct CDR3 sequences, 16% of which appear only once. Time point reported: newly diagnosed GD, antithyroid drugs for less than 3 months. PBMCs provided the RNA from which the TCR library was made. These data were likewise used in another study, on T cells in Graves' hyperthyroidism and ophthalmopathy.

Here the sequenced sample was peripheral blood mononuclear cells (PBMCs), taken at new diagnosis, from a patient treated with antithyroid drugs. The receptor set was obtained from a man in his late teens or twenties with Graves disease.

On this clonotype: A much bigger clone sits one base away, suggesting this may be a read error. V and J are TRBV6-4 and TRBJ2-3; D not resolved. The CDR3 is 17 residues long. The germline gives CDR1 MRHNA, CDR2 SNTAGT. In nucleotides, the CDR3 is TGTGCCAGCAGTTACTCGGGCTTCCTAAGGGGCACAGATACGCAGTATTTT. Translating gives CASSYSGFLRGTDTQYF.

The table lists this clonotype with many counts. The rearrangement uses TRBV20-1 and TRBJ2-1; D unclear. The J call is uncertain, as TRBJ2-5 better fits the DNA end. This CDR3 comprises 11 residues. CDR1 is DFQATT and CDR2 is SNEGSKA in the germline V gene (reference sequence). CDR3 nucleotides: TGCAGTGTCTTTAGGGAAGAGACCCAGTACTTC. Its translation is CSVFREETQYF.

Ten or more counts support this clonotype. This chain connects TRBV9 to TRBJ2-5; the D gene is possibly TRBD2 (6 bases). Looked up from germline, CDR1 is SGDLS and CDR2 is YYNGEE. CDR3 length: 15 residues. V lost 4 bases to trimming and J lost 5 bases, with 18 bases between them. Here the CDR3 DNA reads TGTGCCAGCAGCCCCGGGACTCGAGTGAAGGAGACCCAGTACTTC. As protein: CASSPGTRVKETQYF.

The CDR3 loop reads CASSRWRSSYEQYF. In DNA form, the CDR3 reads TGTGCCAGCAGCCGCTGGAGGAGCTCCTACGAGCAGTACTTC. The chain carries TRBV6-1 and TRBJ2-7, with D maybe TRBD2 (5 bases). Trimming cost V 6 bases and J 0 bases, with 12 bases left between them. Germline values: CDR1 MNHNS, CDR2 SASEGT. The CDR3 totals 14 residues.

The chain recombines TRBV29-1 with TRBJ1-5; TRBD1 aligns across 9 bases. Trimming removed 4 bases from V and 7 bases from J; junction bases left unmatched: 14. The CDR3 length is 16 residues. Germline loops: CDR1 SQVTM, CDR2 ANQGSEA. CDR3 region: CSVGGTGNFEGQPQHF. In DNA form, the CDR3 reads TGCAGCGTTGGAGGGACAGGGAACTTCGAGGGGCAGCCCCAGCATTTT.

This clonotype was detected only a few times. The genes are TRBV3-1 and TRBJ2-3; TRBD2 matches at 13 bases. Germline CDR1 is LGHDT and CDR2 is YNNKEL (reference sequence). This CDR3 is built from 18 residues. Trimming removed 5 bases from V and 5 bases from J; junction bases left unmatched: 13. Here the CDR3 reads CASSSRLAGGYEGDTQYF. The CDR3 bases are TGTGCCAGCAGCTCGAGACTAGCGGGAGGTTATGAGGGAGATACGCAGTATTTT.

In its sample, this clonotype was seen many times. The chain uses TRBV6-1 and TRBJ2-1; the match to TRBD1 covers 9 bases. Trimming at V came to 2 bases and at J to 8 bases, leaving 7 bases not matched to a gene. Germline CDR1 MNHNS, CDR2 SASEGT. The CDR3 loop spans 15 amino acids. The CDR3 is CASSENDRGIDEQFF. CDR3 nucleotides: TGTGCCAGCAGTGAAAATGACAGGGGGATTGATGAGCAGTTCTTC.

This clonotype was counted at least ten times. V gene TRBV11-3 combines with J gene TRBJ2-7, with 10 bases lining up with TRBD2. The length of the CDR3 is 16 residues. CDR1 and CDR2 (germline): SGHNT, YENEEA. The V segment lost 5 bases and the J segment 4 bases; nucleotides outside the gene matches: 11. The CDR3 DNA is TGTGCCAGCAGCCAGGGCGGACTAGCGGAGGTGTACGAGCAGTACTTC. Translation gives CASSQGGLAEVYEQYF.

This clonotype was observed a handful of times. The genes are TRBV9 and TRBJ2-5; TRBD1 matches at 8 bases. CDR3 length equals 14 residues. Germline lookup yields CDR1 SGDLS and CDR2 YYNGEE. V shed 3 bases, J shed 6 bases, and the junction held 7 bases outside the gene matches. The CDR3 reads CASSGQGMIKTQYF. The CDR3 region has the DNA TGTGCCAGCAGCGGACAGGGGATGATTAAGACCCAGTACTTC.

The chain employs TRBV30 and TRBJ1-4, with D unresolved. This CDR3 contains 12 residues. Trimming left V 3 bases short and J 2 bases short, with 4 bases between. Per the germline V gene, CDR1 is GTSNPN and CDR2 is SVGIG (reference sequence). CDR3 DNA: TGTGCCTGGAGGGGCACTAATGAAAAACTGTTTTTT. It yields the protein CAWRGTNEKLFF.

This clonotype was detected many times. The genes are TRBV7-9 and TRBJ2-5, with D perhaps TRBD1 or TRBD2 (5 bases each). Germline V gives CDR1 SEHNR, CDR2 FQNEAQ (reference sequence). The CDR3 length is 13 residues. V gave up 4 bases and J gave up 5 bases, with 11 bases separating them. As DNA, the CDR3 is TGTGCCAGCAGCTACCCGGGACGGGAGACCCAGTACTTC. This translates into CASSYPGRETQYF.

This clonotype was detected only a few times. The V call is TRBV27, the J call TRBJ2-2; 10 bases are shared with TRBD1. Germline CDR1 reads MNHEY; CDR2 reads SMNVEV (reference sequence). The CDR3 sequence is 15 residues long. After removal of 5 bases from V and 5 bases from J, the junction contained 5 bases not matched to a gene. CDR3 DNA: TGTGCCAGCAGTGGGACAGGGGTCGGGACCGGGGAGCTGTTTTTT. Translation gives CASSGTGVGTGELFF.

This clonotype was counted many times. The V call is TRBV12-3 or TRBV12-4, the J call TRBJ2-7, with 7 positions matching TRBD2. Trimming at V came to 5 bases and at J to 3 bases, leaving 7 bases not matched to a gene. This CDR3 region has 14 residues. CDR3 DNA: TGTGCCAGCAGTCTCACTAGCGCCGACTACGAGCAGTACTTC. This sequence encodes CASSLTSADYEQYF.

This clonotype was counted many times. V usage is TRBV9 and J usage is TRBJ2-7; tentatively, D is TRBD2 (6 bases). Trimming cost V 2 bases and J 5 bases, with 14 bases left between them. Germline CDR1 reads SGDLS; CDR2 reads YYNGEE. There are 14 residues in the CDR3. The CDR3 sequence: CASSVGTPANEQYF. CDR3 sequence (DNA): TGTGCCAGCAGCGTCGGGACTCCGGCTAACGAGCAGTACTTC.

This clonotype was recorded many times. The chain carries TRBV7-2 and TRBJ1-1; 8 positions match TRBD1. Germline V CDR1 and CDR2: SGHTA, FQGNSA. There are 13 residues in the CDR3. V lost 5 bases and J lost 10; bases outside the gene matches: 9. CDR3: CASSQSRGLRAFF. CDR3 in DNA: TGTGCCAGCAGCCAATCCAGGGGGCTGAGAGCTTTCTTT.

This CDR3 reads CSARVAVKGDTQYF. In DNA form, the CDR3 reads TGCAGTGCTAGAGTAGCGGTAAAGGGGGATACGCAGTATTTT. The gene calls are TRBV20-1 and TRBJ2-3; D is perhaps TRBD2 (6 bases). Trimming removed 1 base from V and 6 bases from J, with 14 bases in between. CDR3 size: 14 residues. CDR1 is DFQATT and CDR2 is SNEGSKA in the germline V gene (reference sequence).

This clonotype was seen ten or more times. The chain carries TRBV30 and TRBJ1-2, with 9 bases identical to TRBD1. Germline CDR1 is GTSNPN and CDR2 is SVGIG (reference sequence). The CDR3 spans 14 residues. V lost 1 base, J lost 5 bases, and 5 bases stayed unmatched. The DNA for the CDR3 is TGTGCCTGGAGTGGCGGGACAGGGCCATATGGCTACACCTTC. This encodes CAWSGGTGPYGYTF.

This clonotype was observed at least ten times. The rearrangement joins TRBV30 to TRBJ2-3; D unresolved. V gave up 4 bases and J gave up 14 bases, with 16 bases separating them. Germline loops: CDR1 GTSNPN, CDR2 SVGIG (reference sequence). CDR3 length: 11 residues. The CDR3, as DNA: TGTGCCTGGAATTATCTGGGCCCGCCGTATTTT. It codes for CAWNYLGPPYF.

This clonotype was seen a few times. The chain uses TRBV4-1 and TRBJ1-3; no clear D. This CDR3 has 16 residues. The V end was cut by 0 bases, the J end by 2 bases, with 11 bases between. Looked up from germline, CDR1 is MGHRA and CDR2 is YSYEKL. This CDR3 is CASSQDTNSAGNTIYF. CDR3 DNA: TGCGCCAGCAGCCAAGATACCAACAGTGCTGGAAACACCATATATTTT.

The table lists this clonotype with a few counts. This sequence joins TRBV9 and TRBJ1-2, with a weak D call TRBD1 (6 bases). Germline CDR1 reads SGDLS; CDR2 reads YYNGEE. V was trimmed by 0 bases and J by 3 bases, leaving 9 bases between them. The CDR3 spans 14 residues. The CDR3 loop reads CASSVGGTHYGYTF. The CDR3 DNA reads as TGTGCCAGCAGCGTAGGCGGGACACACTATGGCTACACCTTC.

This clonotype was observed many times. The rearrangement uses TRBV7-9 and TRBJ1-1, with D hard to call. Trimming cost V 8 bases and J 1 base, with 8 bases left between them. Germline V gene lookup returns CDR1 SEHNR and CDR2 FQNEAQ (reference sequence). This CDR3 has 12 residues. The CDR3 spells CASRTPNTEAFF. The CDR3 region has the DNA TGTGCCAGCCGCACGCCGAACACTGAAGCTTTCTTT.

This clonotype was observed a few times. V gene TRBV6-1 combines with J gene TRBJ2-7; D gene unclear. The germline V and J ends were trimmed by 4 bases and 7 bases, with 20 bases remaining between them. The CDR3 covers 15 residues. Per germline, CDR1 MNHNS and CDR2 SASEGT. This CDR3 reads CASSAPRTYNGEQYF. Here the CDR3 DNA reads TGTGCCAGCAGTGCCCCACGCACCTACAATGGGGAGCAGTACTTC.

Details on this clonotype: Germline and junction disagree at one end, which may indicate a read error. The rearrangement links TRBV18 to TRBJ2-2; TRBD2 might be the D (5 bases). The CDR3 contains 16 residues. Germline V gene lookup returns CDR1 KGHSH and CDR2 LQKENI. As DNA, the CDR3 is TGTGCCAGCTCACCACCCGCCACCCAAATCGCCGGGGAGCTGGTTTTT. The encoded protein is CASSPPATQIAGELVF.

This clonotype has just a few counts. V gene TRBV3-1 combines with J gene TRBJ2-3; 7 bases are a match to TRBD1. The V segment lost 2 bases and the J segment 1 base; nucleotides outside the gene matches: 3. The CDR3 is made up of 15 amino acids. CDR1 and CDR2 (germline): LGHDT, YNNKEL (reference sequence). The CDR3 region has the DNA TGTGCCAGCAGCCAAAGGACAGGAGGCACAGATACGCAGTATTTT. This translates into CASSQRTGGTDTQYF.

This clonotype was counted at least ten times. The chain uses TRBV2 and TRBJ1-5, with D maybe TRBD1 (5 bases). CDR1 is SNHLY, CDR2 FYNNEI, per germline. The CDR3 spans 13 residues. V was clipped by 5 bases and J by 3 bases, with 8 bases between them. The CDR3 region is CASSPTANQPQHF. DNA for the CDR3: TGTGCCAGCAGTCCGACAGCCAATCAGCCCCAGCATTTT.

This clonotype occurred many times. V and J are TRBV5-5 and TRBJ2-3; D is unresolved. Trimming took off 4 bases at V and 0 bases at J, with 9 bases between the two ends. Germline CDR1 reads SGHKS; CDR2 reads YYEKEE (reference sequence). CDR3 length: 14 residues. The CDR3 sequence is CASSPTYSTDTQYF. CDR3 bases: TGTGCCAGCAGCCCGACCTATAGCACAGATACGCAGTATTTT.

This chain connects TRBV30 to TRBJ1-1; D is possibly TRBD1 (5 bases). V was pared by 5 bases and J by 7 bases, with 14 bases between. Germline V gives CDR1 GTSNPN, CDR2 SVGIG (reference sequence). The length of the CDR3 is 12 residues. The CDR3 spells CAWARGIYEAFF. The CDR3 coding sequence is TGTGCCTGGGCCCGGGGCATTTATGAAGCTTTCTTT.

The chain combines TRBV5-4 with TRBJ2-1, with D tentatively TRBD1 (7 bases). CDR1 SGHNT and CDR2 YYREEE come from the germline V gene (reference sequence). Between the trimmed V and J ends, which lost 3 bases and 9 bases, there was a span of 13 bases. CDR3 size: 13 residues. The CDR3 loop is CASSSGRGVEQFF. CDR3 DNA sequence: TGTGCCAGCAGCTCGGGCAGGGGGGTTGAGCAGTTCTTC.

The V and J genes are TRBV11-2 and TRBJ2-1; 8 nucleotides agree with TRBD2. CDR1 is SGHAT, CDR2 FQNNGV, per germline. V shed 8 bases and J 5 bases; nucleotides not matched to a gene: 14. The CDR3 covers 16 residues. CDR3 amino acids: CASYNSGGGSHNEQFF. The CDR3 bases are TGTGCCAGCTACAACTCCGGGGGGGGCAGTCACAATGAGCAGTTCTTC.

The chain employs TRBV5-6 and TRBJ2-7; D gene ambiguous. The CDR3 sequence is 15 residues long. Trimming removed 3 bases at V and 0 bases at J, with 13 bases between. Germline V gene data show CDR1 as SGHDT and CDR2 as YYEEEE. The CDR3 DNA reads TGTGCCAGCAGCTCGGAGTTGGGGTTCTCCTACGAGCAGTACTTC. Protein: CASSSELGFSYEQYF.